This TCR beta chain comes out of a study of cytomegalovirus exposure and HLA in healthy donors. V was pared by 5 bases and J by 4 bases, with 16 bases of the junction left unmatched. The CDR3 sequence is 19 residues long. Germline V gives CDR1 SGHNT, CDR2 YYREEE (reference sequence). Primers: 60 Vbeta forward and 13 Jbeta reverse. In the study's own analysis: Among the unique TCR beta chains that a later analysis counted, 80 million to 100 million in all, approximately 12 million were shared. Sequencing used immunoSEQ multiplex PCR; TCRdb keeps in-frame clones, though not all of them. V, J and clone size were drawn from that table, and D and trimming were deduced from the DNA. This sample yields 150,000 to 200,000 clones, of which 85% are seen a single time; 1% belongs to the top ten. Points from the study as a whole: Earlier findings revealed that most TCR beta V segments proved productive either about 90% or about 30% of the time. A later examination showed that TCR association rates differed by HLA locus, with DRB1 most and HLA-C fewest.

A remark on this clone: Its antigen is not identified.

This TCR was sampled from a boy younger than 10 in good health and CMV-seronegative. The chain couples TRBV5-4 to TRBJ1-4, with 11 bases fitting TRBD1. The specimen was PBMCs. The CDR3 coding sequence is TGTGCCAGCAGTCCCGGACAGGGGGCGGCCCGAGGGAATAATGAAAAACTGTTTTTT. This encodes CASSPGQGAARGNNEKLFF.